One TCR beta chain is described in this entry. CDR1 and CDR2 from the germline V gene are SGHRS and YFSETQ. Losses at the gene ends were 4 bases for V and 12 bases for J; bases not matched to a gene: 6. This CDR3 has 12 residues. This sample stems from a study of shared clonotypes between healthy human individuals. Only in-frame clones appear in the TCRdb table, and some are missing; sequencing was by immunoSEQ multiplex PCR. The profile shows nearly 1 million clones, approximately 80% of them singletons. This receptor was taken from a man in his late teens or twenties in good health. Sample: memory CD4+ T cells sorted from blood. Subset indicated: CD45RA-negative fraction. V gene TRBV5-1 combines with J gene TRBJ2-1, with 8 bases aligning to TRBD1. As DNA, the CDR3 is TGCGCCAGCAGCACCGGACAGGGTGGGCAGTTCTTC. It encodes CASSTGQGGQFF. The variable domain in full, with the rest retrieved from reference TRBV5-1 and TRBJ2-1, is KAGVTQTPRYLIKTRGQQVTLSCSPISGHRSVSWYQQTPGQGLQFLFEYFSETQRNKGNFPGRFSGRQFSNSRSEMNVSTLELGDSALYLCASSTGQGGQFFGPGTRLTVL.